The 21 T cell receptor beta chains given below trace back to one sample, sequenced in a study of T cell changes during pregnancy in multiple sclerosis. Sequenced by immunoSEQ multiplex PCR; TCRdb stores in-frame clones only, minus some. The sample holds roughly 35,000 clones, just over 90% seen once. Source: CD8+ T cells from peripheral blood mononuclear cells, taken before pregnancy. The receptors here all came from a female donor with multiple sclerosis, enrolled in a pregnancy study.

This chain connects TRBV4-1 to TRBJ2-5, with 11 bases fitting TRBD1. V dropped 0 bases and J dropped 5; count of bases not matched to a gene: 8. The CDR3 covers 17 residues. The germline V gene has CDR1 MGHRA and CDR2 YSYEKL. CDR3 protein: CASSQDIWDRGSETQYF. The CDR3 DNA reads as TGCGCCAGCAGCCAAGATATTTGGGACAGGGGGTCGGAGACCCAGTACTTC.

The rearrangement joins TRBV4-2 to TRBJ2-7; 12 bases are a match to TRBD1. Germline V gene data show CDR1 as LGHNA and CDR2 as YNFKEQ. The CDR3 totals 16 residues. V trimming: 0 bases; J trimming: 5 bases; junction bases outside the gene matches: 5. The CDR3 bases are TGTGCCAGCAGCCAAGAACAGGGACAGGGGGCCGACGAGCAGTACTTC. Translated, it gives CASSQEQGQGADEQYF.

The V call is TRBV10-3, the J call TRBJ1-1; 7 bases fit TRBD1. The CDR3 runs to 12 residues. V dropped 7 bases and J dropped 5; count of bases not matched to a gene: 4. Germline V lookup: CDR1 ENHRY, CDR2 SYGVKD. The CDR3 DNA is TGTGCCATCATGACAGGGAGAACTGAAGCTTTCTTT. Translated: CAIMTGRTEAFF.

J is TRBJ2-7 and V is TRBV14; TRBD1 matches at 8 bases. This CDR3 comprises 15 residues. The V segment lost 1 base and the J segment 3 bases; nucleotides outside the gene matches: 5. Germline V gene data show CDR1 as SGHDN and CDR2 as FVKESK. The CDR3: CASSQGAGGFYEQYF. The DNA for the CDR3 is TGTGCCAGCAGCCAAGGGGCAGGGGGCTTCTACGAGCAGTACTTC.

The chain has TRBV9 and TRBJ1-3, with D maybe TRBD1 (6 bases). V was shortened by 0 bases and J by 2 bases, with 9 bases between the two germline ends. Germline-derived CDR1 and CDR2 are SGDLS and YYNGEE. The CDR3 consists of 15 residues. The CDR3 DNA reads TGTGCCAGCAGCGTAGACAGGGCGGCTGGAAACACCATATATTTT. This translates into CASSVDRAAGNTIYF.

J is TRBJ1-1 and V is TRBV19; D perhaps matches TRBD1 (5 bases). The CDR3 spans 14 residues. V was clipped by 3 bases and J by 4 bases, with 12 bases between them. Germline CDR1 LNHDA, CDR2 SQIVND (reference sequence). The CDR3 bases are TGTGCCAGTAGTATTGGGGCGGGGTTCACTGAAGCTTTCTTT. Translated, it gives CASSIGAGFTEAFF. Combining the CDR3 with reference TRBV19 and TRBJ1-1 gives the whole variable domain DGGITQSPKYLFRKEGQNVTLSCEQNLNHDAMYWYRQDPGQGLRLIYYSQIVNDFQKGDIAEGYSVSREKKESFPLTVTSAQKNPTAFYLCASSIGAGFTEAFFGQGTRLTVV.

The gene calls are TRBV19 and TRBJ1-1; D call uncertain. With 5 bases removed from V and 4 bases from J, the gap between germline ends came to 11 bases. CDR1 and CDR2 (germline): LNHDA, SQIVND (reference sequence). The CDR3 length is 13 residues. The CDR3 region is CASSSSLSTEAFF. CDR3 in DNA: TGTGCCAGTAGTTCCTCACTATCCACTGAAGCTTTCTTT.

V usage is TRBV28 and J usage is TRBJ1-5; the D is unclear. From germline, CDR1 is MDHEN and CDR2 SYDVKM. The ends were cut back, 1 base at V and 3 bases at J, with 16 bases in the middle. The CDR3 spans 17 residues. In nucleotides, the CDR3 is TGTGCCAGCAGTTTATTGGCCGCTTCAGGATACAATCAGCCCCAGCATTTT. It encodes CASSLLAASGYNQPQHF.

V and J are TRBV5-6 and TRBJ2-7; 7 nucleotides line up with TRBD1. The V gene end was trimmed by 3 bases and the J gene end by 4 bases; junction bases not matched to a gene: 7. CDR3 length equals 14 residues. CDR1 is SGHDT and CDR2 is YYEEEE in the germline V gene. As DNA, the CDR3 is TGTGCCAGCAGCTATACAGGGGCTAGGTACGAGCAGTACTTC. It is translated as CASSYTGARYEQYF.

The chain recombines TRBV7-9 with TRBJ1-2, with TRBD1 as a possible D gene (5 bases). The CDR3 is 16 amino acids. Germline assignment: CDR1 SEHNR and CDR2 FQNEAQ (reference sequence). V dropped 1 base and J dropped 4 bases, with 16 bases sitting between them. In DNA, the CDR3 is TGTGCCAGCAGCTTAGGGGGCCTAGGGCCCACCTATGGCTACACCTTC. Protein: CASSLGGLGPTYGYTF.

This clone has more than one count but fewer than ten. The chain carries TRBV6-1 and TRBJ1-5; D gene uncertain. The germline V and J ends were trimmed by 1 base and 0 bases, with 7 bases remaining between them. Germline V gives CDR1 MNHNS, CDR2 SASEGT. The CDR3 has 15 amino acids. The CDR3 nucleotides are TGTGCCAGCAGTGAAGATGTCATTAGCAATCAGCCCCAGCATTTT. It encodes CASSEDVISNQPQHF.

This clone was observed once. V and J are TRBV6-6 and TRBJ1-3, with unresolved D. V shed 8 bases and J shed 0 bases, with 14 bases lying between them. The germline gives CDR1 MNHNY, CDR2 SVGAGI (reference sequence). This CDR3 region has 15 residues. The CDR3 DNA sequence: TGTGCCAGCGCCTTTGACTCGCTCTCTGGAAACACCATATATTTT. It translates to CASAFDSLSGNTIYF.

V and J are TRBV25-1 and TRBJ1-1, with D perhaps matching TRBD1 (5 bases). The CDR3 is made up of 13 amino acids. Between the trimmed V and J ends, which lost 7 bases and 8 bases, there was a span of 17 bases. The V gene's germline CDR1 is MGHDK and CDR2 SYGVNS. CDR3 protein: CASTTGGTVEAFF. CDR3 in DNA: TGTGCCAGCACGACCGGGGGTACAGTCGAAGCTTTCTTT.

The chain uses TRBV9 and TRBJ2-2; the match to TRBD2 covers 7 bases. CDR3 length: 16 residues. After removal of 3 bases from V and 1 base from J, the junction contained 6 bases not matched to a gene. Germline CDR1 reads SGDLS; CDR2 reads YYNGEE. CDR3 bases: TGTGCCAGCAGCGCGCTACTAGCGATGAACACCGGGGAGCTGTTTTTT. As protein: CASSALLAMNTGELFF.

The CDR3 reads CSVRDRIFEIIENNEQFF. In nucleotides, the CDR3 is TGCAGCGTCAGAGACAGGATCTTCGAGATAATCGAGAACAATGAGCAGTTCTTC. This sequence joins TRBV29-1 and TRBJ2-1, with D possibly being TRBD1 (6 bases). Germline V gives CDR1 SQVTM, CDR2 ANQGSEA. Trimming cost V 6 bases and J 5 bases, with 29 bases left between them. CDR3 length equals 18 residues.

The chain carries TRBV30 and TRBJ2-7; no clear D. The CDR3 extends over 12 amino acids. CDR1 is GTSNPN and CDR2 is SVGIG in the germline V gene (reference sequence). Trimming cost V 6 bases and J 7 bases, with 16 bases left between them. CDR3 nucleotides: TGTGCCTGCCACGGTGGGCCAACGGAGCAGTACTTC. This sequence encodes CACHGGPTEQYF.

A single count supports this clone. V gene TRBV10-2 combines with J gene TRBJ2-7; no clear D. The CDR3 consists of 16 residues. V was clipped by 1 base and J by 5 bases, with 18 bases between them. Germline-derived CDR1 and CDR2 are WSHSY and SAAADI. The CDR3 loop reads CASSEFQRQPMDEQYF. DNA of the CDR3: TGCGCCAGCAGTGAGTTTCAGAGGCAGCCTATGGACGAGCAGTACTTC.

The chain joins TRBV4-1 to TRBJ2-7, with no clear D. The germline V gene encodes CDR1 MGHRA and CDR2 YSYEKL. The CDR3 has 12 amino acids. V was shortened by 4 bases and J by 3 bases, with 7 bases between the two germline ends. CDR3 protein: CASSPNSYEQYF. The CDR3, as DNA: TGCGCCAGCAGCCCGAACAGCTACGAGCAGTACTTC.

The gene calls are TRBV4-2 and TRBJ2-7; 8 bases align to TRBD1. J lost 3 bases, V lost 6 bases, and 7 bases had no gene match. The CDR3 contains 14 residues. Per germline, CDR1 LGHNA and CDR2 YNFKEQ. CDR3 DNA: TGTGCCAGCAGTCCGAGGGACAGGAGCTACGAGCAGTACTTC. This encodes CASSPRDRSYEQYF.

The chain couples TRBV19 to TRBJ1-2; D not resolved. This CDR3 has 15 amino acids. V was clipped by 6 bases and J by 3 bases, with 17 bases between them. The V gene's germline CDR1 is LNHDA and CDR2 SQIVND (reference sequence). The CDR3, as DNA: TGTGCCAGTAGGATCCCTTACCTGGACTACTATGGCTACACCTTC. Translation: CASRIPYLDYYGYTF.

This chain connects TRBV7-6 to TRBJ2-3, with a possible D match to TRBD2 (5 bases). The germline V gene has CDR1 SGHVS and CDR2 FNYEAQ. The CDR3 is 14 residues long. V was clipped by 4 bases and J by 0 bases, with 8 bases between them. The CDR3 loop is CASSSRTSTDTQYF. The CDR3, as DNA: TGTGCCAGCAGCTCCCGGACTAGCACAGATACGCAGTATTTT.